The clone carrying this TCR beta chain has ten or more counts. Its antigen is undetermined. The data belong to a study of molecular identifiers for immune sequencing clone quantification. Study-level background: Four portions were sequenced after RNA from approximately 20,000 or 98,000 naive CD8 cells was split five ways in replicates.

Sequencing libraries of naive CD8 cells derived from roughly 20,000 to 1,000,000 sorted cells with 10%, 30% or 50% RNA. Whole-study results and caveats: Clones that exceeded 20 RNA copies held over 97% of effector molecules, yet under 1% in naive cells.

The CDR3 consists of 14 residues. Trimming removed 5 bases from V and 0 bases from J, with 10 bases in between. Germline-derived CDR1 and CDR2 are SEHNR and FQNEAQ (reference sequence). TCRdb reprocessed the PCR reads with MiXCR, giving one entry per CDR3 protein. The sample shows 40,000 to 50,000 distinct CDR3 sequences, roughly 19% of them seen only once. This receptor was taken from a human donor in good health. Some libraries in this study had Jurkat cell RNA spiked in. The rearrangement uses TRBV7-9 and TRBJ1-1; D perhaps matches TRBD1 (6 bases). The sequencing input was naive CD8+ T cells from blood, with Jurkat cell RNA spiked in. Subset of the sample: FACS-sorted CD8+CD4-CCR7+CD45RA+ naive T cells. CDR3 sequence: CASSDGQLNTEAFF. The CDR3 nucleotides read TGTGCCAGCAGCGACGGACAGCTGAACACTGAAGCTTTCTTT.